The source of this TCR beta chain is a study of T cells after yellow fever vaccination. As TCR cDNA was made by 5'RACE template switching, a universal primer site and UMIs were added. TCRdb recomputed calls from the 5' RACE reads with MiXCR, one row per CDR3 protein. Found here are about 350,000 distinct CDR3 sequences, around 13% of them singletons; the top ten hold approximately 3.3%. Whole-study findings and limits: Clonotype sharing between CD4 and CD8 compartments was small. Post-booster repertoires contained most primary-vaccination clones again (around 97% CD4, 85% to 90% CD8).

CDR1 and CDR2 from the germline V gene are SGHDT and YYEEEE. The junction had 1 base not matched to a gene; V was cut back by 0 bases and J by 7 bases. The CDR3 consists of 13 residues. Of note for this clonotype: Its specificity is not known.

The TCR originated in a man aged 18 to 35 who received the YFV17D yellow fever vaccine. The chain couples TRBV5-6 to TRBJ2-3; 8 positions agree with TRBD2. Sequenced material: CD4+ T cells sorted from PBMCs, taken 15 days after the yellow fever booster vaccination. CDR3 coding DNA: TGTGCCAGCAGCTTGGTTAGCGGGAATACGCAGTATTTT. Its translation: CASSLVSGNTQYF.